The 5 T cell receptor beta chains below come from one sample, sequenced in a study of T cells in tumors after PD-1 blockade. The table came from immunoSEQ multiplex PCR; TCRdb's copy has only in-frame clones and leaves some out. The sample yields approximately 60,000 clones, around two thirds seen once. Here the sequenced sample was PBMCs, taken after anti-PD-1 treatment. The receptors were gathered from a human donor with basal cell carcinoma.

The chain uses TRBV2 and TRBJ2-5; 10 bases match TRBD2. This CDR3 spans 16 amino acids. Trimming cost V 6 bases and J 1 base; bases outside gene matches: 8. Germline V gene lookup returns CDR1 SNHLY and CDR2 FYNNEI. CDR3 sequence reads: CASSFPLAGVQETQYF. The CDR3 DNA sequence: TGTGCCAGCAGCTTCCCCCTAGCGGGGGTCCAAGAGACCCAGTACTTC.

This clone was recorded a few times. This sequence joins TRBV5-1 and TRBJ1-1, with D possibly TRBD1 on 5 matching bases. CDR1 SGHRS and CDR2 YFSETQ come from the germline V gene. V lost 0 bases, J lost 3 bases, and 15 bases lay in between. This CDR3 contains 16 residues. CDR3 in amino acids: CASSLEIGQGYTEAFF. In DNA form, the CDR3 reads TGCGCCAGCAGCTTGGAGATCGGTCAGGGTTACACTGAAGCTTTCTTT.

In its sample, this clone was seen a few times. The rearrangement links TRBV4-1 to TRBJ1-1; D gene uncertain. V lost 2 bases to trimming and J lost 3 bases, with 10 bases between them. The CDR3 runs to 14 residues. Per the germline V gene, CDR1 is MGHRA and CDR2 is YSYEKL. CDR3 loop: CASSQWGFDTEAFF. The CDR3 DNA sequence: TGCGCCAGCAGCCAATGGGGTTTTGACACTGAAGCTTTCTTT.

V and J are TRBV3-1 (or the pseudogene TRBV3-2) and TRBJ2-7; D tentatively fits TRBD1 or TRBD2 (5 bases each). V was shortened by 0 bases and J by 0 bases, with 9 bases between the two germline ends. Looked up from germline, CDR1 is LGHDT and CDR2 is YNNKEL (reference sequence). The CDR3 length is 15 residues. For the CDR3, the DNA is TGTGCCAGCAGCCAAGAGTGGGGGAGCTCCTACGAGCAGTACTTC. This translates into CASSQEWGSSYEQYF.

The chain carries TRBV10-1 and TRBJ2-7; TRBD2 matches 7 bases. The germline V gene has CDR1 WNHNN and CDR2 SYGVQD (reference sequence). This CDR3 is built from 14 residues. Losses at the gene ends were 8 bases for V and 6 bases for J; bases not matched to a gene: 13. CDR3 sequence: CASGERGPTSEQYF. In DNA, the CDR3 is TGCGCCAGCGGAGAGCGGGGCCCAACCTCCGAGCAGTACTTC.